Listed below are T cell receptor beta chains from one sample, sequenced in a study of blood T cell repertoires in COVID-19. TCRdb's copy holds only in-frame clones and misses some; the assay was immunoSEQ multiplex PCR. The sample contains around 100,000 clones, less than 85% of which appear only once. Sequencing was done on a sample of peripheral blood. The receptors originated from a woman aged 70-85 years with active or convalescent COVID-19. Both conserved end residues are part of each CDR3. A D gene is named only where the DNA matches it firmly. Not every row has a clone size; where given, it reads once, few, many or a size class.

12,TRBJ2-3,.,TRBV6-5,.,CASTGSTDTQYF,TGTGCCAGCACCGGTAGCACAGATACGCAGTATTTT
14,TRBJ1-2,.,TRBV19,.,CASSVPVNRRGYTF,TGTGCCAGTAGTGTGCCCGTTAACAGACGGGGCTACACCTTC
15,TRBJ2-3,TRBD2,TRBV5-4,.,CASSLTSGRADTQYF,TGTGCCAGCAGCCTGACTAGCGGGAGAGCAGATACGCAGTATTTT
16,TRBJ2-1,TRBD2,TRBV7-2,.,CASSPGLAGGNNEQFF,TGTGCCAGCAGCCCTGGACTAGCGGGGGGGAACAATGAGCAGTTCTTC
15,TRBJ2-7,.,TRBV28,.,CASSLTGKSPYEQYF,TGTGCCAGCAGCCTGACAGGTAAATCTCCCTACGAGCAGTACTTC
12,TRBJ2-3,.,TRBV19,.,CASSQSTDTQYF,TGTGCCAGTAGCCAAAGCACAGATACGCAGTATTTT
13,TRBJ1-2,TRBD1,TRBV7-2,.,CASSRGQIYGYTF,TGTGCCAGCAGCCGGGGACAGATTTATGGCTACACCTTC
17,TRBJ2-1,TRBD2,TRBV4-2,.,CASSQGDLAGAYNEQFF,TGTGCCAGCAGCCAAGGTGACTTAGCGGGGGCCTACAATGAGCAGTTCTTC
16,TRBJ2-1,TRBD2,TRBV19,few,CASSPRSGGTNNEQFF,TGTGCCAGTAGTCCTCGTAGCGGGGGGACCAACAATGAGCAGTTCTTC
13,TRBJ2-7,.,TRBV5-6,.,CASSLTDSYEQYF,TGTGCCAGCAGCTTGACTGATTCCTACGAGCAGTACTTC
14,TRBJ1-2,TRBD1,TRBV18,few,CASSRVRQGAGYTF,TGTGCCAGCTCAAGGGTAAGGCAGGGGGCGGGCTACACCTTC
14,TRBJ1-5,.,TRBV6-5,.,CASREVYSNQPQHF,TGTGCCAGCAGGGAGGTCTATAGCAATCAGCCCCAGCATTTT
15,TRBJ1-5,TRBD1,TRBV7-9,.,CASSPQTGGNQPQHF,TGTGCCAGCAGCCCCCAAACAGGGGGCAATCAGCCCCAGCATTTT
15,TRBJ2-7,TRBD1,TRBV5-1,once,CASSLGQGSTYEQYF,TGCGCCAGCAGCTTGGGACAGGGGAGTACCTACGAGCAGTACTTC
15,TRBJ1-5,TRBD1,TRBV5-1,.,CASSLVGDRGQPQHF,TGCGCCAGCAGCTTGGTTGGGGACAGGGGACAGCCCCAGCATTTT
17,TRBJ1-4,.,TRBV27,.,CASSPKDVGRESEKLFF,TGTGCCAGCAGTCCAAAAGACGTGGGCAGGGAAAGTGAAAAACTGTTTTTT
14,TRBJ1-6,.,TRBV5-1,once,CASSRGDGNSPLHF,TGCGCCAGCAGCCGGGGGGACGGGAATTCACCCCTCCACTTT
16,TRBJ2-7,TRBD2,TRBV4-2,.,CASSQDRIAGTYEQYF,TGTGCCAGCAGCCAAGATCGGATAGCGGGTACCTACGAGCAGTACTTC
14,TRBJ2-5,TRBD2,TRBV2,once,CASRGTSGQETQYF,TGTGCCAGCAGGGGGACTAGCGGCCAAGAGACCCAGTACTTC
14,TRBJ2-7,.,TRBV7-9,.,CASSLQQSSYEQYF,TGTGCCAGCAGCTTACAACAGAGCTCCTACGAGCAGTACTTC
16,TRBJ1-6,TRBD1,TRBV28,.,CASSSGRQGRNSPLHF,TGTGCCAGCAGTTCGGGAAGACAGGGTAGGAATTCACCCCTCCACTTT
16,TRBJ1-4,.,TRBV5-8,.,CASSWEFGATNEKLFF,TGTGCCAGCAGCTGGGAGTTCGGTGCAACTAATGAAAAACTGTTTTTT
16,TRBJ2-3,.,TRBV7-8,few,CASSKGGRAYTDTQYF,TGTGCCAGCAGCAAAGGGGGGAGGGCCTACACAGATACGCAGTATTTT
15,TRBJ2-3,TRBD2,TRBV10-3,.,CAISGGLAGVDTQYF,TGTGCCATCAGTGGGGGACTAGCGGGAGTGGATACGCAGTATTTT
13,TRBJ2-5,TRBD2,TRBV5-1,once,CASSPTSPETQYF,TGCGCCAGCAGCCCGACTAGCCCAGAGACCCAGTACTTC
13,TRBJ2-6,.,TRBV10-3,.,CATTGPGANVLTF,TGTGCCACAACAGGGCCTGGGGCCAACGTCCTGACTTTC
17,TRBJ2-3,.,TRBV5-1,.,CASSPLLRGVETDTQYF,TGCGCCAGCAGCCCCTTACTTCGCGGGGTGGAGACAGATACGCAGTATTTT
13,TRBJ1-1,.,TRBV10-3,.,CAISGGVNTEAFF,TGTGCCATCAGTGGCGGGGTAAACACTGAAGCTTTCTTT
14,TRBJ2-1,TRBD1,TRBV5-4,.,CASSWDRGFDEQFF,TGTGCCAGCAGTTGGGACAGGGGGTTCGATGAGCAGTTCTTC
18,TRBJ2-6,.,TRBV5-1,.,CASSFQGIINSGANVLTF,TGCGCCAGCAGCTTTCAGGGTATTATAAACTCTGGGGCCAACGTCCTGACTTTC